This record concerns one TCR beta chain sequence. Its antigen is unknown. This PCR relied on a set of 60 Vbeta primers and 13 Jbeta primers. Original processing methods: The authors later counted approximately 80 million unique TCR beta chains, some 9.9 million of them shared. Method: immunoSEQ multiplex PCR; TCRdb's copy keeps in-frame clones and lacks some. V and J calls and clone size are as listed in that table; D and trimming were resolved from the DNA. The data hold 100,000 to 120,000 clones, with roughly three quarters observed a single time. The data derive from a study of cytomegalovirus exposure and HLA in healthy donors. Study-wide points: Previous analysis showed most TCR beta V segments were productive about 90% or about 30% of the time. The authors enumerated over 150 TCR beta chains as linked to cytomegalovirus. Some segments of the V type, notably TRBV6-2 and TRBV6-3, were excluded as indistinguishable.

Trimming removed 3 bases from V and 0 bases from J, with 15 bases in between. Germline loops: CDR1 SGHTA, CDR2 FQGNSA. The CDR3 totals 17 residues. Sample: PBMCs. V usage is TRBV7-2 and J usage is TRBJ2-1; a weak D match, TRBD1 (6 bases). The source of this sequence is a man aged 25-45 years in good health and CMV-seronegative. DNA for the CDR3: TGTGCCAGCAGCTTGACCTTGGACAGCTTCTCCTACAATGAGCAGTTCTTC. This codes for CASSLTLDSFSYNEQFF. Full variable domain (rest looked up from reference TRBV7-2 and TRBJ2-1): GAGVSQSPSNKVTEKGKDVELRCDPISGHTALYWYRQSLGQGLEFLIYFQGNSAPDKSGLPSDRFSAERTGGSVSTLTIQRTQQEDSAVYLCASSLTLDSFSYNEQFFGPGTRLTVL.